This TCR beta chain was found in a study of OX40 agonist ivuxolimab in advanced cancers. Study information: The drug used for patients, ivuxolimab, was an agonistic anti-OX40 (CD134) antibody. Three patients, one with hepatocellular carcinoma and two with cutaneous melanoma, achieved partial responses.

TCRdb's table, derived via immunoSEQ multiplex PCR, lists solely in-frame clones and lacks some. The sample shows some 51,000 clones, roughly 86% of them seen only once. With regard to this clone: Antigen unknown.

Findings of the study overall: Normalized T-cell clonal expansion was also low in a subset of nonresponders. Averaged across samples, CD8+ T cells carried more expanded clones than CD4+ did.

Germline CDR1 MGHRA, CDR2 YSYEKL. This CDR3 spans 13 amino acids. Deletions cut 5 bases from V and 5 bases from J, with 13 bases between. J is TRBJ2-7 and V is TRBV4-1, with D perhaps TRBD1 (6 bases). The starting material was CD4+ or CD8+ T cells sorted from blood, obtained in a trial of the OX40 agonist ivuxolimab. This TCR was recovered from an adult with an advanced solid tumor such as melanoma, head and neck, liver or kidney cancer. For the CDR3, the DNA is TGCGCCAGCAGCGGGACAAATCTGAACGAGCAGTACTTC. As protein: CASSGTNLNEQYF.